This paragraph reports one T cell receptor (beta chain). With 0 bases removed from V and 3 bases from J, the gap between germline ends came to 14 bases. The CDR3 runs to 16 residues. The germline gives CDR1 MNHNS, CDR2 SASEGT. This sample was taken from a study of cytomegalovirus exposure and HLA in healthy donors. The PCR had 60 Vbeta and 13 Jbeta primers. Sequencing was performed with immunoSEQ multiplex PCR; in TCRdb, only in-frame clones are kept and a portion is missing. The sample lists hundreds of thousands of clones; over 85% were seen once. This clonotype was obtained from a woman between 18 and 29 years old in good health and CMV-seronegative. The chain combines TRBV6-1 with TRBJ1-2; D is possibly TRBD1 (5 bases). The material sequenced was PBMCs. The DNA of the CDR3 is TGTGCCAGCAGTGAAGCGGGGCATGGTATCTACTATGGCTACACCTTC. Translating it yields CASSEAGHGIYYGYTF.